This T cell receptor beta chain was sequenced in a study of cytomegalovirus exposure and HLA in healthy donors. Study results and caveats: In a later analysis, compared with equally common non-associated chains, HLA-associated beta chains were more expanded. It was reported that TCR beta sequences correctly inferred the HLA-A and HLA-B alleles for most subjects. Reported results showed that the classifier diagnosed cytomegalovirus status with high specificity and sensitivity.

As to this clone: The antigen is not known.

Use of 60 Vbeta and 13 Jbeta primers characterized the PCR. Sequenced by immunoSEQ multiplex PCR; TCRdb stores in-frame clones only, minus some. The sample lists about 110,000 clones, approximately 79% seen once, with more than 2% in the top ten. V was pared by 3 bases and J by 2 bases, with 9 bases of the junction left unmatched. CDR3 size: 16 residues. Germline CDR1 SGDLS, CDR2 YYNGEE. Sequencing used PBMCs. The genes are TRBV9 and TRBJ2-7, with TRBD2 matching 9 bases. The source is a man younger than 35 in good health and CMV-seronegative. The CDR3 reads CASSATSSGVPYEQYF. The CDR3 nucleotides read TGTGCCAGCAGCGCAACCTCTAGCGGGGTCCCCTACGAGCAGTACTTC.